The 23 T cell receptor beta chains below come from one sample, sequenced in a study of T cell responses to AZD1222 COVID-19 vaccine (dated by TCRdb to about 2021). Per the publication, the time point label means: baseline before first vaccination. Libraries were constructed by the immunoSEQ multiplex PCR assay. TCRdb mirrors the immuneACCESS table, restricted to in-frame sequences. Some clones are absent from its copies; in checked studies, under half trace to an unresolved V gene, and the reason for the others is unknown. The sample profile shows around 160,000 clones; about nine tenths of them were found once. Around 5.5% of the sample rests with the top ten. The sequencing here drew on peripheral blood, taken on day 0 of AZD1222 vaccination. The source of these receptors is an adult in good health.

The chain is built from TRBV6-5 and TRBJ2-2; no clear D gene. Germline V gene lookup returns CDR1 MNHEY and CDR2 SVGAGI. Trimming removed 5 bases at V and 6 bases at J, with 13 bases between. This CDR3 region has 14 residues. The CDR3 DNA reads as TGTGCCAGCAGTCGGTCCGCCTTTGCCGGGGAGCTGTTTTTT. It specifies CASSRSAFAGELFF.

V is TRBV5-4 and J is TRBJ2-7; 9 bases are a match to TRBD1. Germline V lookup: CDR1 SGHNT, CDR2 YYREEE (reference sequence). The length of the CDR3 is 16 residues. V lost 0 bases to trimming and J lost 3 bases; unmatched junction nucleotides: 7. The CDR3 spells CASSLATGTGYYEQYF. In nucleotides, the CDR3 is TGTGCCAGCAGCTTGGCGACCGGGACAGGGTACTACGAGCAGTACTTC. The full variable domain, its missing parts supplied by reference TRBV5-4 and TRBJ2-7, is ETGVTQSPTHLIKTRGQQVTLRCSSQSGHNTVSWYQQALGQGPQFIFQYYREEENGRGNFPPRFSGLQFPNYSSELNVNALELDDSALYLCASSLATGTGYYEQYFGPGTRLTVT.

The chain combines TRBV28 with TRBJ2-7; TRBD2 aligns across 9 bases. The CDR3 length is 17 residues. The germline CDR1 and CDR2 sequences are MDHEN and SYDVKM. The trim removed 6 bases at V and 2 bases at J, leaving 14 bases unmatched. The CDR3 loop is CASSLARGLATPYEQYF. Written as DNA, the CDR3 is TGTGCCAGCAGCCTTGCCAGAGGACTAGCGACACCCTACGAGCAGTACTTC.

The CDR3 spells CASSDTATNEKLFF. The CDR3 DNA is TGCGCCAGCAGTGACACTGCAACTAATGAAAAACTGTTTTTT. This sequence joins TRBV5-1 and TRBJ1-4; D is ambiguous. The V end lost 5 bases, the J end lost 0 bases, and 8 bases lay between the germline ends. Germline V lookup: CDR1 SGHRS, CDR2 YFSETQ. This CDR3 region has 14 residues.

This chain joins TRBV28 and TRBJ1-6; unclear D gene. Germline lookup yields CDR1 MDHEN and CDR2 SYDVKM. V was shortened by 5 bases and J by 9 bases, with 11 bases between the two germline ends. This CDR3 has 13 amino acids. The CDR3 reads CASSLRLISPLHF. Written as DNA, the CDR3 is TGTGCCAGCAGTCTCCGCCTTATTTCACCCCTCCACTTT.

V gene TRBV4-3 combines with J gene TRBJ2-3; D is tentatively TRBD1 or TRBD2 (5 bases each). V was trimmed by 0 bases and J by 2 bases, leaving 12 bases between them. Germline CDR1 LGHNA, CDR2 YSLEER. This CDR3 comprises 16 residues. The CDR3 loop is CASSQEEGSHTDTQYF. CDR3 coding DNA: TGCGCCAGCAGCCAAGAAGAGGGGAGCCACACAGATACGCAGTATTTT.

This rearrangement joins TRBV5-3 to TRBJ2-1; no firm D call. TRBV5-3 is annotated as an ORF whose role is uncertain. V lost 1 base, J lost 5 bases, and 13 bases lay in between. CDR3 length: 15 residues. The CDR3 here is CARSLCPRVDNEQFF. The CDR3 nucleotides read TGTGCCAGAAGCTTGTGTCCCCGGGTCGACAATGAGCAGTTCTTC.

The chain employs TRBV6-5 and TRBJ2-6, with unresolved D. The V and J ends lost 3 bases and 1 base respectively, with 7 bases between them. The CDR3 totals 15 residues. CDR1 and CDR2 from the germline V gene are MNHEY and SVGAGI. CDR3 loop: CASSYGISGANVLTF. The CDR3, as DNA: TGTGCCAGCAGTTATGGTATTTCTGGGGCCAACGTCCTGACTTTC.

The chain joins TRBV4-3 to TRBJ1-1, with D maybe TRBD1 (6 bases). The CDR3 sequence is 15 residues long. Germline V CDR1 and CDR2: LGHNA, YSLEER. The V gene lost 1 base and the J gene lost 1 base, with 10 bases spanning the gap. CDR3 amino acids: CASSQGTAPNTEAFF. CDR3 sequence (DNA): TGCGCCAGCAGCCAAGGGACAGCGCCGAACACTGAAGCTTTCTTT.

This sequence joins TRBV5-8 and TRBJ2-1; D is unresolved. Germline lookup yields CDR1 SGHTS and CDR2 YDEGEE. CDR3 length: 16 residues. V shed 4 bases and J shed 3 bases, with 17 bases lying between them. CDR3: CASSLADRTYYNEQFF. The CDR3 nucleotides read TGTGCCAGCAGCCTTGCCGACCGTACCTACTACAATGAGCAGTTCTTC.

The V gene is TRBV9, the J gene TRBJ1-5; the D gene is possibly TRBD1 (5 bases). CDR1 and CDR2 (germline): SGDLS, YYNGEE. This CDR3 has 15 amino acids. V was cut by 7 bases and J by 5 bases, with 19 bases left in between. The CDR3 loop is CASSRDPGLDQPQHF. In DNA form, the CDR3 reads TGTGCCAGCTCCAGGGACCCGGGGTTGGATCAGCCCCAGCATTTT.

The V call is TRBV7-2, the J call TRBJ1-2; D gene unclear. The length of the CDR3 is 15 residues. Germline V gene sequence: CDR1 SGHTA, CDR2 FQGNSA. Trimming took 5 bases from V and 1 from J, leaving 14 bases between them. CDR3 nucleotide sequence: TGTGCCAGCAGCGCAGCCATACAGAGTAACTATGGCTACACCTTC. This encodes CASSAAIQSNYGYTF.

This clone was seen once. The V gene is TRBV6-5, the J gene TRBJ2-3, with a tentative D call TRBD1 (5 bases). This CDR3 has 15 amino acids. The V gene lost 6 bases and the J gene lost 0 bases, with 13 bases spanning the gap. The germline gives CDR1 MNHEY, CDR2 SVGAGI. As DNA, the CDR3 is TGTGCCAGCAGACTCGGACATAGAAGCACAGATACGCAGTATTTT. Translation gives CASRLGHRSTDTQYF.

This chain joins TRBV7-9 and TRBJ1-6; possibly TRBD1 for D (6 bases). Germline CDR1 is SEHNR and CDR2 is FQNEAQ (reference sequence). The CDR3 spans 16 residues. The germline V and J ends were trimmed by 5 bases and 0 bases, with 11 bases remaining between them. DNA of the CDR3: TGTGCCAGCAGCCTCGACAGGAGCTCCTATAATTCACCCCTCCACTTT. Translation gives CASSLDRSSYNSPLHF.

J is TRBJ2-7 and V is TRBV5-4; 8 nucleotides match TRBD1. Germline trimming cut 6 bases from V and 7 bases from J; bases unmatched to any gene: 18. CDR1 and CDR2 from the germline V gene are SGHNT and YYREEE (reference sequence). The CDR3 has 16 amino acids. CDR3 sequence (DNA): TGTGCCAGCACCCCTTACCGGGGGCAGGGGGCACAGGAGCAGTACTTC. Amino acid sequence: CASTPYRGQGAQEQYF.

V usage is TRBV3-1 (or the pseudogene TRBV3-2) and J usage is TRBJ1-6; D possibly corresponds to TRBD1 (6 bases). Germline V gene sequence: CDR1 LGHDT, CDR2 YNNKEL (reference sequence). The CDR3 is 19 amino acids. Trimming shortened V by 0 bases and J by 0 bases, and 15 bases separated the two germline ends. The CDR3 nucleotides read TGTGCCAGCAGCCAAGATCTAGGACAGATAAGCTCCTATAATTCACCCCTCCACTTT. Its protein is CASSQDLGQISSYNSPLHF.

The chain links TRBV12-3 or TRBV12-4 to TRBJ1-3, with D unresolved. V shed 6 bases and J shed 4 bases, with 4 bases lying between them. The CDR3 is 11 residues long. The chain's CDR3 is CASRSGNTIYF. The DNA for the CDR3 is TGTGCCAGCAGGAGCGGAAACACCATATATTTT.

This clone was picked up a small number of times. The chain employs TRBV5-1 and TRBJ2-7; possible D gene TRBD2, 5 bases. Germline V gene sequence: CDR1 SGHRS, CDR2 YFSETQ. Trimming removed 0 bases from V and 5 bases from J, with 18 bases in between. The CDR3 is 16 residues long. The CDR3 coding sequence is TGCGCCAGCAGCTTGGAGGGAGCTAGGCCAATTGACGAGCAGTACTTC. This sequence encodes CASSLEGARPIDEQYF.

The gene calls are TRBV4-3 and TRBJ1-1; D is undetermined. Trimming took 0 bases from V and 2 from J, leaving 10 bases between them. This CDR3 comprises 15 residues. Germline CDR1 reads LGHNA; CDR2 reads YSLEER. As DNA, the CDR3 is TGCGCCAGCAGCCAAGACTGGCTGATTAACACTGAAGCTTTCTTT. Protein product: CASSQDWLINTEAFF.

This clone was counted once. The DNA for the CDR3 is TGTGCCAGCAGCACCAGGGACAGAAGCTCCTACGAGCAGTACTTC. This translates into CASSTRDRSSYEQYF. This chain joins TRBV14 and TRBJ2-7; 7 bases match TRBD1. CDR1 is SGHDN and CDR2 is FVKESK in the germline V gene. The CDR3 runs to 15 residues. Trimming took 5 bases from V and 0 from J; bases not matched to a gene: 7.

CDR3 in DNA: TGTGCCACCCGGTGGGGGGAGGCCGGGGAGCTGTTTTTT. This encodes CATRWGEAGELFF. The rearrangement joins TRBV10-3 to TRBJ2-2, with a possible D match to TRBD2 (6 bases). This CDR3 spans 13 amino acids. Germline-derived CDR1 and CDR2 are ENHRY and SYGVKD. Trimming removed 10 bases from V and 6 bases from J, with 15 bases in between.

The chain uses TRBV28 and TRBJ2-2, with D perhaps matching TRBD1 (6 bases). The germline CDR1 and CDR2 sequences are MDHEN and SYDVKM. V was pared by 6 bases and J by 4 bases, with 12 bases between. This CDR3 comprises 14 residues. As DNA, the CDR3 is TGTGCCAGCAGGCAGGGGTTTGGCACCGGGGAGCTGTTTTTT. It specifies CASRQGFGTGELFF.

In DNA, the CDR3 is TGTGCCAGCAGTTACTTTGGACCGACAGGGGACGAGCAGTACTTC. As protein: CASSYFGPTGDEQYF. The chain links TRBV6-5 to TRBJ2-7; 8 bases line up with TRBD1. The CDR3 has 15 residues. Germline CDR1 and CDR2: MNHEY and SVGAGI. The V gene end was trimmed by 1 base and the J gene end by 5 bases; junction bases not matched to a gene: 7.